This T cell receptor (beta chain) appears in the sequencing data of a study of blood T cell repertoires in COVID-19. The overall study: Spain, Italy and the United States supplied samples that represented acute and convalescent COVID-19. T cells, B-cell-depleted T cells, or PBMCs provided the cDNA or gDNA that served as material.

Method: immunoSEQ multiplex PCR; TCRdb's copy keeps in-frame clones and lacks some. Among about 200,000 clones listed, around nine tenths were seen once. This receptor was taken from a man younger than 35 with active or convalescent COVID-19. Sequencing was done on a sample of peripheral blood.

CDR3 in amino acids: CASSYNSPNYGYTF. For the CDR3, the DNA is TGTGCCAGCAGTTATAACAGTCCTAACTATGGCTACACCTTC. The V call is TRBV6-2 or TRBV6-3, the J call TRBJ1-2; D gene ambiguous. The germline V and J ends were trimmed by 3 bases and 0 bases, with 8 bases remaining between them. This CDR3 is 14 amino acids long. CDR1 and CDR2 (germline): MNHEY, SVGEGT.